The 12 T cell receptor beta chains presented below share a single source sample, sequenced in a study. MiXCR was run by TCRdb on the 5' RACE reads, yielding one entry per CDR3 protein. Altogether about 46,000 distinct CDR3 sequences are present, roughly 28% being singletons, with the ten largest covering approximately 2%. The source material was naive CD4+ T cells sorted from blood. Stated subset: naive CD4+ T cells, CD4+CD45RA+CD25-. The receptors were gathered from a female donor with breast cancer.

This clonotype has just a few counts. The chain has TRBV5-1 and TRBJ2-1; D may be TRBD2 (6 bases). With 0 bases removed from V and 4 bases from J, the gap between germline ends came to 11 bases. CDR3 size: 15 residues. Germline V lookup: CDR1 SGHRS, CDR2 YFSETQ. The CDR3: CASSLVGSGYNEQFF. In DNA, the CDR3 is TGCGCCAGCAGCTTGGTGGGTAGCGGATACAATGAGCAGTTCTTC.

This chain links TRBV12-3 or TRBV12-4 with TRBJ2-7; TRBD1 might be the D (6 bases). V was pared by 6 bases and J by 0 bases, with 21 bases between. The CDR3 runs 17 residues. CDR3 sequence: CASSSPLGQSSSYEQYF. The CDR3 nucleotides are TGTGCCAGCAGCTCCCCCCTCGGACAGTCAAGCTCCTACGAGCAGTACTTC.

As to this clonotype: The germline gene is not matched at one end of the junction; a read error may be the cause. The CDR3 reads CASKSLAGVTDTQYF. The CDR3, as DNA: TGTGCCAGCAAATCGCTAGCGGGAGTAACAGATACACAGTATTTT. V gene TRBV12-3 or TRBV12-4 combines with J gene TRBJ2-3; 10 bases line up with TRBD2. The CDR3 length is 15 residues.

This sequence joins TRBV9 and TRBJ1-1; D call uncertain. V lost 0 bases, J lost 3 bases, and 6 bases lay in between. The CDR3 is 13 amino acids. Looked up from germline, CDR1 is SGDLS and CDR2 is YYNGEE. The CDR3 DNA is TGTGCCAGCAGCGTAGACGCTTACACTGAAGCTTTCTTT. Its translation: CASSVDAYTEAFF. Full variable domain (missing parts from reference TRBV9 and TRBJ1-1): DSGVTQTPKHLITATGQRVTLRCSPRSGDLSVYWYQQSLDQGLQFLIQYYNGEERAKGNILERFSAQQFPDLHSELNLSSLELGDSALYFCASSVDAYTEAFFGQGTRLTVV.

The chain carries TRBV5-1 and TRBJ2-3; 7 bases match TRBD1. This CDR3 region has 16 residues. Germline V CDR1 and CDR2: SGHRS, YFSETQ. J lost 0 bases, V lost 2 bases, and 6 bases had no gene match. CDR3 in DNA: TGCGCCAGCAGCTTAACGACAGGGATGAGCACAGATACGCAGTATTTT. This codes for CASSLTTGMSTDTQYF.

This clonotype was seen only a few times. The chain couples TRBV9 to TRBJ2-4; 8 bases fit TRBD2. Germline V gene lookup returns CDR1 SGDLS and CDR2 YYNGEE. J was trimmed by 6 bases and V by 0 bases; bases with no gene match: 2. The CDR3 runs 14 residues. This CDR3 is CASSVGSGTNIQYF. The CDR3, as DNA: TGTGCCAGCAGCGTAGGTAGCGGGACAAACATTCAGTACTTC.

The CDR3 spells CASSRTSGSVNEQFF. DNA for the CDR3: TGTGCCAGCAGCCGGACTAGCGGGAGTGTTAATGAGCAGTTCTTC. V is TRBV7-9 and J is TRBJ2-1, with 13 bases identical to TRBD2. V dropped 5 bases and J dropped 7; count of bases not matched to a gene: 5. This CDR3 comprises 15 residues. Germline V gene sequence: CDR1 SEHNR, CDR2 FQNEAQ (reference sequence).

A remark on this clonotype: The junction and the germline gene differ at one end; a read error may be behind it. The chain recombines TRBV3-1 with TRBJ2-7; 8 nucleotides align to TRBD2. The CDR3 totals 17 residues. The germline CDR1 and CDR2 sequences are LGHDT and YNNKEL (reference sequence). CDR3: CASSQVGTGGPRNERYF. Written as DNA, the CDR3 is TGTGCCAGCAGCCAAGTCGGGACGGGGGGGCCGAGGAACGAGCGGTACTTC.

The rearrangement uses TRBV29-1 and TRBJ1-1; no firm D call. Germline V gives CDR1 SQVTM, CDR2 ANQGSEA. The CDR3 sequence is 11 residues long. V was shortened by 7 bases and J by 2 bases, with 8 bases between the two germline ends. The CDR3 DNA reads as TGCAGCGGGCGCACTAACACTGAAGCTTTCTTT. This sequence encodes CSGRTNTEAFF.

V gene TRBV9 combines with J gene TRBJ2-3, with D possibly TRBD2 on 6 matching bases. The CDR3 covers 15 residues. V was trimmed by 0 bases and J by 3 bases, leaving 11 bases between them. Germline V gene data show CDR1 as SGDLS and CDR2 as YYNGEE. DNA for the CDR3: TGTGCCAGCAGCGTAGAGATAGGAGGGACAGATACGCAGTATTTT. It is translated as CASSVEIGGTDTQYF.

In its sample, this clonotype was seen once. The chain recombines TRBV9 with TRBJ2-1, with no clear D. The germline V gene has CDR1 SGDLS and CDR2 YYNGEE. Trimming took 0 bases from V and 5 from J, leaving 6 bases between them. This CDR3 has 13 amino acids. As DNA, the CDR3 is TGTGCCAGCAGCGTAGGCTGGGACAATGAGCAGTTCTTC. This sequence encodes CASSVGWDNEQFF.

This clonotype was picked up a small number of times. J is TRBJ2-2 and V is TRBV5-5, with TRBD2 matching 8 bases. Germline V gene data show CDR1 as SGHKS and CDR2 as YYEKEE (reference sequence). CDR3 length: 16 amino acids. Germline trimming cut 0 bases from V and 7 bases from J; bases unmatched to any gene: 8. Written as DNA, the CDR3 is TGTGCCAGCAGCTTGGCCGGGGGGGCCAAGGTCGGGGAGCTGTTTTTT. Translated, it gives CASSLAGGAKVGELFF. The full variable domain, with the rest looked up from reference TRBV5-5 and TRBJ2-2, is DAGVTQSPTHLIKTRGQQVTLRCSPISGHKSVSWYQQVLGQGPQFIFQYYEKEERGRGNFPDRFSARQFPNYSSELNVNALLLGDSALYLCASSLAGGAKVGELFFGEGSRLTVL.